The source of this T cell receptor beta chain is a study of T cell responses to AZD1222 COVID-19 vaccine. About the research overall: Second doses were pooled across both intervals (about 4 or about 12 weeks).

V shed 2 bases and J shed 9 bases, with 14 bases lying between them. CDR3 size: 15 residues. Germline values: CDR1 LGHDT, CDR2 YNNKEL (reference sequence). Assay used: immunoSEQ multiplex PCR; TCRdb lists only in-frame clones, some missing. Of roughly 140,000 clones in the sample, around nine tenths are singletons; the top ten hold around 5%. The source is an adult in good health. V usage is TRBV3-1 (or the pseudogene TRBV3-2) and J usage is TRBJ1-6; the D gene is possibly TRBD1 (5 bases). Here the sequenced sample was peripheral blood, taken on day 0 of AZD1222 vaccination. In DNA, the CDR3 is TGTGCCAGCAGCCAATCTTTTCCGGGGGGTTCACCCCTCCACTTT. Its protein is CASSQSFPGGSPLHF.